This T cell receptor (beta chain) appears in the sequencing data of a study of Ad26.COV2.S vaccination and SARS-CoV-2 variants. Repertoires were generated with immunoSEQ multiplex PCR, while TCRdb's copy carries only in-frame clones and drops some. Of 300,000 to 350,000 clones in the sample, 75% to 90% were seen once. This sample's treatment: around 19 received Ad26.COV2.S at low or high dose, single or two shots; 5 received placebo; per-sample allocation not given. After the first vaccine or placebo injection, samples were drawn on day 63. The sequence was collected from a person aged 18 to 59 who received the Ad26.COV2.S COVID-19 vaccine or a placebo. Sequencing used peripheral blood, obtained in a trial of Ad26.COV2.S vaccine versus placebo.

The CDR3 region is CASSQEPPWGNEKLFF. CDR3 nucleotide sequence: TGCGCCAGCAGCCAAGAGCCCCCGTGGGGGAATGAAAAACTGTTTTTT. The chain couples TRBV4-3 to TRBJ1-4, with TRBD1 as a possible D gene (5 bases). Trimming removed 0 bases from V and 5 bases from J, with 13 bases in between. The CDR3 loop spans 16 amino acids. Germline V gene sequence: CDR1 LGHNA, CDR2 YSLEER.